This TCR beta chain was sequenced for a study of radiotherapy plus CTLA-4 blockade in lung cancer. Study-wide context: Objective responses were recorded in 15% to 20% of patients, with disease control recorded in 25% to 35%.

Enrolled patients, whose metastatic non-small-cell lung cancer was chemo-refractory, received focal radiation plus CTLA-4 blockade with ipilimumab. Germline V gene data show CDR1 as KGHSH and CDR2 as LQKENI. V was pared by 6 bases and J by 0 bases, with 8 bases of the junction left unmatched. This CDR3 is 17 amino acids long. Clones were read by immunoSEQ multiplex PCR, and TCRdb kept only the in-frame ones, dropping some. The table records 90,000 to 150,000 clones, about 83% of them present only once. V gene TRBV18 combines with J gene TRBJ2-6; 7 bases align to TRBD1. The TCR originated in a human donor with non-small cell lung cancer who had a partial response to radiotherapy plus ipilimumab. Here the sequenced sample was peripheral blood, taken from a patient treated with radiotherapy plus ipilimumab. CDR3 DNA: TGTGCCAGCTCTCCCGGGACAGTCCTCTCTGGGGCCAACGTCCTGACTTTC. The encoded protein is CASSPGTVLSGANVLTF. The whole variable domain, filled in from reference TRBV18 and TRBJ2-6, reads NAGVMQNPRHLVRRRGQEARLRCSPMKGHSHVYWYRQLPEEGLKFMVYLQKENIIDESGMPKERFSAEFPKEGPSILRIQQVVRGDSAAYFCASSPGTVLSGANVLTFGAGSRLTVL.